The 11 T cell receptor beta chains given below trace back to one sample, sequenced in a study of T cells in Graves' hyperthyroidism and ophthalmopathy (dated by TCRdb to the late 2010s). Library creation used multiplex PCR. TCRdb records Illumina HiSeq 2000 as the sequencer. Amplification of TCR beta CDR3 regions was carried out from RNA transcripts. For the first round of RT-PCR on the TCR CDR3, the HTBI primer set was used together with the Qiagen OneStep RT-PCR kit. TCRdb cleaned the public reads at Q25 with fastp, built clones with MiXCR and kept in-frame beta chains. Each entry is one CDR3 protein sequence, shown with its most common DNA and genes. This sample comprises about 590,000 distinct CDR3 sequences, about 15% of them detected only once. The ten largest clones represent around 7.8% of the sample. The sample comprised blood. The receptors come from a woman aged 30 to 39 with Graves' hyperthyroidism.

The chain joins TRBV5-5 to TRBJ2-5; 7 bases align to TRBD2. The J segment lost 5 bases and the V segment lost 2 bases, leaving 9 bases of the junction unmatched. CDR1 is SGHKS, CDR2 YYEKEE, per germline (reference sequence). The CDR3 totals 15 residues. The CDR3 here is CASSFSSLATETQYF. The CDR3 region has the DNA TGTGCCAGCAGCTTTTCTTCACTAGCGACTGAGACCCAGTACTTC.

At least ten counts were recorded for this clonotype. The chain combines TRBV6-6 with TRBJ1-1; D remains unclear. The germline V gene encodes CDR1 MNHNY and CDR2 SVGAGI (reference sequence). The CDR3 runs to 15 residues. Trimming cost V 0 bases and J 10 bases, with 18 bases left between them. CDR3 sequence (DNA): TGTGCCAGCAGTTACTCGGCGACGTCGAGTATCTCAGCTTTCTTT. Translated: CASSYSATSSISAFF.

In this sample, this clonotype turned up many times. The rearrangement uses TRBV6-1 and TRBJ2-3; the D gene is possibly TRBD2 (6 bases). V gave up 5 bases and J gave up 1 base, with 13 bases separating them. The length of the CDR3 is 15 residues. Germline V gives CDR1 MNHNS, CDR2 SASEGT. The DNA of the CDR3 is TGTGCCAGCAGTCCCGGGACTTATGGCACAGATACGCAGTATTTT. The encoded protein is CASSPGTYGTDTQYF.

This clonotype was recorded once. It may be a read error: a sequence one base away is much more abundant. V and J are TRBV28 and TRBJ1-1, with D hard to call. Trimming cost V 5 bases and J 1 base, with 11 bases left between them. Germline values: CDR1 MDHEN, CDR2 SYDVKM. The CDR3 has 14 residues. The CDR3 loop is CASSPRIGNTEAFF. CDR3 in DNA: TGTGCCAGCAGTCCCCGGATTGGGAACACTGAAGCTTTCTTT.

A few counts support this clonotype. The DNA for the CDR3 is TGCAGTGCGCCCAGCCAATACGAGCAGTACTTC. It encodes CSAPSQYEQYF. The chain links TRBV20-1 to TRBJ2-7; no clear D gene. The V and J ends lost 6 bases and 4 bases respectively, with 10 bases between them. This CDR3 comprises 11 residues. The germline gives CDR1 DFQATT, CDR2 SNEGSKA (reference sequence).

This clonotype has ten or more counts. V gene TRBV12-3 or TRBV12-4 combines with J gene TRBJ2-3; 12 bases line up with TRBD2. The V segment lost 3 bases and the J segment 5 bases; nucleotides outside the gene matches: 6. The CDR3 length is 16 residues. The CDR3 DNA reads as TGTGCCAGCAGTTTGCTTAAGGGACTAGCGGGAGATACGCAGTATTTT. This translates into CASSLLKGLAGDTQYF.

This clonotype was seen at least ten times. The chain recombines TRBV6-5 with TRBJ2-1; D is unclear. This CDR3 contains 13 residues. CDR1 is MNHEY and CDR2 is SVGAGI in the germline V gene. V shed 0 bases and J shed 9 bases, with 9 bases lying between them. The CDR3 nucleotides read TGTGCCAGCAGTTACTCGATGGGCGGTGAGCAGTTCTTC. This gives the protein CASSYSMGGEQFF.

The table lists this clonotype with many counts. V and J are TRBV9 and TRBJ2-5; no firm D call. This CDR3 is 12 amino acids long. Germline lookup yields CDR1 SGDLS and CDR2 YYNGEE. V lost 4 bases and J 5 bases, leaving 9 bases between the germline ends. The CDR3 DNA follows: TGTGCCAGCAGCCGCAACTTGGAGACCCAGTACTTC. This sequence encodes CASSRNLETQYF.

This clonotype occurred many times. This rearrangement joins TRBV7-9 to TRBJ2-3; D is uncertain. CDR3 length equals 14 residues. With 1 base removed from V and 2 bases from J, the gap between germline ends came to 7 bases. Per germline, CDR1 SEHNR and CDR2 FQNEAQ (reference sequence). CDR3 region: CASSLVETTDTQYF. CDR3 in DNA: TGTGCCAGCAGCTTAGTCGAGACCACAGATACGCAGTATTTT.

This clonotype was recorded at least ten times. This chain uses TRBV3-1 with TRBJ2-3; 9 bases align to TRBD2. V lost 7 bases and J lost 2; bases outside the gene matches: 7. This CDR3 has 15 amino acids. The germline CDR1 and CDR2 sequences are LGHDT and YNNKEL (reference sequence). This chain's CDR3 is CASKTSGRITDTQYF. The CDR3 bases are TGTGCCAGCAAGACTAGCGGTAGAATCACAGATACGCAGTATTTT.

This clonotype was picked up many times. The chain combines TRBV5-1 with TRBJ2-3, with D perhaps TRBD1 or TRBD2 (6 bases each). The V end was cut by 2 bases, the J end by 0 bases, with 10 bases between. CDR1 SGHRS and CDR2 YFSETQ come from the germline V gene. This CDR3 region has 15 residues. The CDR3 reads CASSLRGQSTDTQYF. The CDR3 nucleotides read TGCGCCAGCAGCTTACGGGGGCAGAGCACAGATACGCAGTATTTT.